This T cell receptor (beta chain) was recorded in a study of CD8+CD57+ T cells in acquired aplastic anemia. Study at large: Recorded DNA amounts for sorted CD4+ and CD8+ cells had an average of around 3 ug. Healthy donor sequencing depth: approximately 9.9 million CD4+, roughly 11 million CD8+ reads. Study-wide results and caveats: Patients and controls shared under 35 CD8+ CDR3 sequences, which appeared highly expressed in patients and within their immunodominant clones.

The CDR3 consists of 13 residues. From germline, CDR1 is MNHNS and CDR2 SASEGT. Template material for TCR beta VDJ and CDR3 profiling consisted of genomic DNA. TCRdb re-analysed the reads in MiXCR, keeping a single row per CDR3 protein. The data show approximately 130,000 distinct CDR3 sequences, around two fifths seen once. Concerning this clonotype: Antigen specificity is unknown. Possible read error: a much larger clone is one base away.

The clonotype originates from a human donor in good health, serving as a control. Sequencing was carried out using sorted CD4+, CD8+, or CD8+CD57+ T cells (not recorded which) from PBMCs. The V call is TRBV6-1, the J call TRBJ1-1; D is perhaps TRBD1 (5 bases). CDR3 loop: CAGREARDTEAFF. For the CDR3, the DNA is TGTGCCGGCAGGGAAGCGCGGGACACTGAAGCTTTCTTT.